Shown below are 3 T cell receptor beta chains from a single sample sequenced in a study of early stage breast cancer tumors. Assay: immunoSEQ multiplex PCR; the TCRdb copy retains only in-frame clones and omits some. The sample contains more than 55,000 clones, about 85% of which appear only once. The source material was blood. The origin of the receptors is a person aged 35 to 50 with breast cancer.

The rearrangement uses TRBV14 and TRBJ2-7; D possibly matches TRBD1 or TRBD2 (5 bases each). Per the germline V gene, CDR1 is SGHDN and CDR2 is FVKESK. The V end was cut by 3 bases, the J end by 4 bases, with 13 bases between. The CDR3 is made up of 14 amino acids. The CDR3 spells CASSQLGREYEQYF. The CDR3 nucleotides read TGTGCCAGCAGCCAGTTGGGACGAGAGTACGAGCAGTACTTC. The variable domain in full, with the rest retrieved from reference TRBV14 and TRBJ2-7, is EAGVTQFPSHSVIEKGQTVTLRCDPISGHDNLYWYRRVMGKEIKFLLHFVKESKQDESGMPNNRFLAERTGGTYSTLKVQPAELEDSGVYFCASSQLGREYEQYFGPGTRLTVT.

The CDR3 sequence is CASSHQPYEQYF. The CDR3 DNA is TGTGCCAGCAGCCATCAACCCTACGAGCAGTACTTC. This rearrangement joins TRBV14 to TRBJ2-7; D not certain. Germline loops: CDR1 SGHDN, CDR2 FVKESK. Trimming removed 3 bases from V and 2 bases from J, with 5 bases in between. This CDR3 is 12 amino acids long.

A few counts support this clone. The chain recombines TRBV6-6 with TRBJ1-3; D might be TRBD1 (6 bases). With 11 bases removed from V and 2 bases from J, the gap between germline ends came to 7 bases. CDR3 length: 11 amino acids. CDR1 and CDR2 from the germline V gene are MNHNY and SVGAGI (reference sequence). DNA of the CDR3: TGTGCCGGACAGACTGGAAACACCATATATTTT. Protein product: CAGQTGNTIYF.